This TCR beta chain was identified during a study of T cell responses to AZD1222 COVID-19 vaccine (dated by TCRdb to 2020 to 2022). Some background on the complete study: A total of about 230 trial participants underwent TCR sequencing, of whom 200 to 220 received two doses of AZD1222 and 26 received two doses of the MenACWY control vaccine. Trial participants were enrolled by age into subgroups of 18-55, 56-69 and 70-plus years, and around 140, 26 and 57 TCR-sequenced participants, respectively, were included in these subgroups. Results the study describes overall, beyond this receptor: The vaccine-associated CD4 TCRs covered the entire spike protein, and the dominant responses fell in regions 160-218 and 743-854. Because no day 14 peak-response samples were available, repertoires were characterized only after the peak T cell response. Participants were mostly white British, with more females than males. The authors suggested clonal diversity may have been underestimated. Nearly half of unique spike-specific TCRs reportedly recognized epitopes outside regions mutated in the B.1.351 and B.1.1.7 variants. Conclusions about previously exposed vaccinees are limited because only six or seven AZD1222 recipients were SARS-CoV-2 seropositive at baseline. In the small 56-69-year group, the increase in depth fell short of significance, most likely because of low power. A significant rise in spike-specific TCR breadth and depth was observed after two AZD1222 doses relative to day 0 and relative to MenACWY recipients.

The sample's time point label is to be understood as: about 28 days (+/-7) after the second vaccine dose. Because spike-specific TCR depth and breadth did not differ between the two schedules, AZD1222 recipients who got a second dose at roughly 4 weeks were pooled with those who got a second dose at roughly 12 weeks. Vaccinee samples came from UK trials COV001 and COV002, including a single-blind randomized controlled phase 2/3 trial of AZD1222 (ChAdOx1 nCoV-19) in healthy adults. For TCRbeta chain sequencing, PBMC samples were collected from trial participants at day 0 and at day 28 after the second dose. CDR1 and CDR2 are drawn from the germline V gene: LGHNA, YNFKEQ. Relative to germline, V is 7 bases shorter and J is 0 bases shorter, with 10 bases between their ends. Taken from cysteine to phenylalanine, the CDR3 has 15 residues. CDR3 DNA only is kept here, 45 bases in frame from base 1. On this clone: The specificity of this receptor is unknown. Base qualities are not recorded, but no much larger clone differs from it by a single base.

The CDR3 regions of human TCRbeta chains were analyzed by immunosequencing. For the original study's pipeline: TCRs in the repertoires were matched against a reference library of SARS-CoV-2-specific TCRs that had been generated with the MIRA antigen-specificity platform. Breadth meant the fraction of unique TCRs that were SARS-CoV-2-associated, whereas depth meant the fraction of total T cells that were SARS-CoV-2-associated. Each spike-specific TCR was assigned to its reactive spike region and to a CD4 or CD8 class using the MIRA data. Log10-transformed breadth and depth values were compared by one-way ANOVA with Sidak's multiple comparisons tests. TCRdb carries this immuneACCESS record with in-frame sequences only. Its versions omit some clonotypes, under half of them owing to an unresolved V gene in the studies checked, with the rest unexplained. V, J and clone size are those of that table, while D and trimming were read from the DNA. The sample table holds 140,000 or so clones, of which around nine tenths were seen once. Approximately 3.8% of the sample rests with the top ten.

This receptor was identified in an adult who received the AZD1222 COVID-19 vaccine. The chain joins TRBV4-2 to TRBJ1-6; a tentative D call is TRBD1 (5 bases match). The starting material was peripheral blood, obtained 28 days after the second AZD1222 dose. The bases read TGTGCCAGCAACGAGGGGAGCTCCTATAATTCACCCCTCCACTTT. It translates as CASNEGSSYNSPLHF.